Listed here are 11 T cell receptor beta chains from one sample, sequenced in a study of blood T cell repertoires in COVID-19 (dated by TCRdb to 2018 to 2020). To prepare the library, the immunoSEQ multiplex PCR assay was applied. The clones in this table, taken by TCRdb from immuneACCESS, are in-frame only. Not every clone is retained; where verified, under half of the shortfall comes from an unresolved V gene, and the cause of the rest is unknown. This sample comprises about 91,000 clones, around 90% of them detected only once. Roughly 4.3% of the sample belongs to the ten largest clones. The sample consisted of peripheral blood. These receptor sequences come from a man between 65 and 79 years old with acute or convalescent COVID-19.

This chain links TRBV6-6 with TRBJ1-1; D gene uncertain. Germline lookup yields CDR1 MNHNY and CDR2 SVGAGI (reference sequence). Trimming pared 2 bases from V and 0 bases from J, leaving 7 bases between. This CDR3 comprises 14 residues. The CDR3 nucleotides are TGTGCCAGCAGTTACGCGGCTATGAACACTGAAGCTTTCTTT. Its translation is CASSYAAMNTEAFF.

This chain connects TRBV19 to TRBJ1-2; 9 bases match TRBD1. Germline-derived CDR1 and CDR2 are LNHDA and SQIVND (reference sequence). The V and J ends lost 6 bases and 7 bases, in that order; junction bases with no gene match: 6. The CDR3 is 13 residues long. The CDR3 nucleotides are TGTGCCAGTAGGGCGGGACAGGGTCGTGGCTACACCTTC. Its translation is CASRAGQGRGYTF.

V gene TRBV5-1 combines with J gene TRBJ2-3; D is possibly TRBD2 (6 bases). In germline, CDR1 is SGHRS, CDR2 YFSETQ. The CDR3 extends over 15 amino acids. V was shortened by 7 bases and J by 1 base, with 16 bases between the two germline ends. The CDR3 region is CASRRWRAGTDTQYF. Here the CDR3 DNA reads TGCGCCAGCCGTCGCTGGAGGGCAGGCACAGATACGCAGTATTTT.

The chain has TRBV4-1 and TRBJ1-4, with D hard to call. From germline, CDR1 is MGHRA and CDR2 YSYEKL. This CDR3 has 14 amino acids. Between the trimmed V and J ends, which lost 0 bases and 3 bases, there was a span of 5 bases. The CDR3 coding sequence is TGCGCCAGCAGCCAAGAAAGCTCTAATGAAAAACTGTTTTTT. The encoded protein is CASSQESSNEKLFF.

CDR3 nucleotide sequence: TGTGCCAGCAGCCCCGGTAGGCGGGGGGGCTCGGATACGCAGTATTTT. This gives the protein CASSPGRRGGSDTQYF. The chain links TRBV11-2 to TRBJ2-3; 9 bases match TRBD2. The CDR3 runs 16 residues. CDR1 is SGHAT, CDR2 FQNNGV, per germline. V gave up 5 bases and J gave up 6 bases; unmatched junction bases: 12. Full variable domain (missing parts from reference TRBV11-2 and TRBJ2-3): EAGVAQSPRYKIIEKRQSVAFWCNPISGHATLYWYQQILGQGPKLLIQFQNNGVVDDSQLPKDRFSAERLKGVDSTLKIQPAKLEDSAVYLCASSPGRRGGSDTQYFGPGTRLTVL.

This sequence joins TRBV6-2 or TRBV6-3 and TRBJ2-1; 12 bases align to TRBD2. V shed 5 bases, J shed 0 bases, and the junction held 17 bases outside the gene matches. The CDR3 consists of 21 residues. Germline values: CDR1 MNHEY, CDR2 SVGEGT. Written as DNA, the CDR3 is TGTGCCAGCAGTCCCTCCAGAGGGACTAGCGGGCCAAGGAGCTCCTACAATGAGCAGTTCTTC. This codes for CASSPSRGTSGPRSSYNEQFF.

J is TRBJ1-1 and V is TRBV11-2, with TRBD1 as a possible D gene (6 bases). Germline V gene data show CDR1 as SGHAT and CDR2 as FQNNGV. Trimming pared 8 bases from V and 4 bases from J, leaving 20 bases between. The length of the CDR3 is 15 residues. The CDR3 region is CASRTPRGFGTEAFF. The CDR3 region has the DNA TGTGCCAGCCGCACCCCGAGGGGGTTTGGCACTGAAGCTTTCTTT.

This chain uses TRBV14 with TRBJ1-1, with D unclear. CDR1 is SGHDN and CDR2 is FVKESK in the germline V gene. The CDR3 extends over 15 amino acids. V lost 1 base and J 4 bases, leaving 13 bases between the germline ends. The CDR3 reads CASSQVSGVGTEAFF. Written as DNA, the CDR3 is TGTGCCAGCAGCCAAGTCTCGGGTGTCGGCACTGAAGCTTTCTTT.

This clone came up once. The chain uses TRBV28 and TRBJ2-2; perhaps TRBD1 as D (5 bases). The CDR3 sequence is 15 residues long. The ends were cut back, 3 bases at V and 1 base at J, with 9 bases in the middle. Germline assignment: CDR1 MDHEN and CDR2 SYDVKM. The CDR3 region has the DNA TGTGCCAGCAGTTTCCCTCAGGGGAACACCGGGGAGCTGTTTTTT. Its protein is CASSFPQGNTGELFF. Using reference TRBV28 and TRBJ2-2 for the parts outside the CDR3, the full variable domain is DVKVTQSSRYLVKRTGEKVFLECVQDMDHENMFWYRQDPGLGLRLIYFSYDVKMKEKGDIPEGYSVSREKKERFSLILESASTNQTSMYLCASSFPQGNTGELFFGEGSRLTVL.

V usage is TRBV3-1 (or the pseudogene TRBV3-2) and J usage is TRBJ2-1; 7 bases are a match to TRBD1. The CDR3 has 17 residues. Germline CDR1 LGHDT, CDR2 YNNKEL (reference sequence). Trimming took 3 bases from V and 6 from J; bases not matched to a gene: 14. In nucleotides, the CDR3 is TGTGCCAGCAGCCACACAACGTTATTAACAGGGGTCAATGAGCAGTTCTTC. This codes for CASSHTTLLTGVNEQFF.

The chain is built from TRBV12-3 or TRBV12-4 and TRBJ1-4, with D hard to call. V shed 5 bases and J shed 12 bases, with 13 bases lying between them. The CDR3 has 12 residues. In DNA, the CDR3 is TGTGCCAGCAGTACGAGCGCAACCCAACTGTTTTTT. It codes for CASSTSATQLFF.